The clone carrying this T cell receptor (beta chain) was found many times. Its antigen is not identified. Using its own MiXCR run on the PCR reads, TCRdb lists one record per CDR3 protein. Of just under 65,000 distinct CDR3 sequences listed, roughly 17% are singletons. Trimming removed 3 bases at V and 8 bases at J, with 11 bases between. The CDR3 covers 13 residues. Per germline, CDR1 SEHNR and CDR2 FQNEAQ (reference sequence). Investigators produced naive CD8 libraries from 20,000 to 1,000,000 sorted cells, drawing on 10%, 30% or 50% RNA. The data were taken from a study of molecular identifiers for immune sequencing clone quantification. Findings of the study overall: Jurkat TCR RNA spiked in from one cell reportedly remained identifiable amid one million naive cells. More than 99% of effector molecules, versus under 1% of naive-cell molecules, belonged to clones above 20 RNA copies.

This TCR was recovered from a human donor in good health. Some libraries in this study had Jurkat cell RNA spiked in. This sequence joins TRBV7-9 and TRBJ2-1; maybe TRBD2 (6 bases). The sample was naive CD8+ T cells from blood, with Jurkat cell RNA spiked in. Regarding subset: FACS-sorted CD8+CD4-CCR7+CD45RA+ naive T cells. The CDR3 DNA follows: TGTGCCAGCAGCTTGACTAGTTCGTATGAGCAGTTCTTC. Its translation: CASSLTSSYEQFF.